The source of this T cell receptor beta chain is a study of T cells in Graves' hyperthyroidism and ophthalmopathy. Participants, patients aged 18 to 65, had newly diagnosed hyperthyroidism with a duration under 2 months. Every diagnosis used clinical symptoms, serum thyroxine and TRAb, thyroid ultrasound and orbital computed tomography. Amplification of TCR beta CDR3 regions used RNA as the template. When the TCR CDR3 underwent first-round RT-PCR, the HTBI primer set was used. TCRdb reprocessed the multiplex PCR reads with MiXCR, giving one entry per CDR3 protein. The sample records under 700,000 distinct CDR3 sequences, roughly a sixth being singletons. Ten or more counts support this clonotype. With 1 base removed from V and 10 bases from J, the gap between germline ends came to 7 bases. Per germline, CDR1 SEHNR and CDR2 FQNEAQ (reference sequence). The CDR3 has 11 amino acids.

The chain joins TRBV7-9 to TRBJ2-5; D is perhaps TRBD2 (5 bases). The source of this sequence is a woman aged 18-30 years with Graves' hyperthyroidism. Sequencing input: blood. The CDR3 sequence is CASSLDAGQYF. CDR3 DNA sequence: TGTGCCAGCAGCTTAGATGCGGGCCAGTACTTC.